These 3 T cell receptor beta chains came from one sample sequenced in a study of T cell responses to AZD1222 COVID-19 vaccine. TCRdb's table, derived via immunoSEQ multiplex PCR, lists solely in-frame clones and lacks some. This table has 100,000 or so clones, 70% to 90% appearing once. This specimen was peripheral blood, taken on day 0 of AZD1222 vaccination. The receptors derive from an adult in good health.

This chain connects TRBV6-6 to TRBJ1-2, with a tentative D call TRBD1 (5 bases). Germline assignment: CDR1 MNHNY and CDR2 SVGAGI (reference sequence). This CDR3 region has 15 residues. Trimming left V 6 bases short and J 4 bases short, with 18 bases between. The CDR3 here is CASRAQGLRLYGYTF. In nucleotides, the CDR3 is TGTGCCAGCAGGGCGCAGGGCCTACGTCTCTATGGCTACACCTTC.

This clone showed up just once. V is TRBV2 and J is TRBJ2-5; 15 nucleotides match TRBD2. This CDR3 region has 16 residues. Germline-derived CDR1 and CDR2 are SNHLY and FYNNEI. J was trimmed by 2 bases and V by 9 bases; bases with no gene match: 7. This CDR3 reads CARGLAGGLGQETQYF. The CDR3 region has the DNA TGTGCCAGAGGACTAGCGGGGGGGCTTGGTCAAGAGACCCAGTACTTC.

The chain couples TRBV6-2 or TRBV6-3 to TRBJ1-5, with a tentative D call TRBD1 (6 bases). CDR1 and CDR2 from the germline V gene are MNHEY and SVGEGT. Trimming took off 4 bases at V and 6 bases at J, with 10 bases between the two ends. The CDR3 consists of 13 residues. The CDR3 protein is CASSLAGVQPQHF. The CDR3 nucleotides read TGTGCCAGCAGTTTGGCAGGGGTTCAGCCCCAGCATTTT.